The clone carrying this TCR beta chain was counted between two and nine times. Its specificity is not known. J lost 7 bases, V lost 8 bases, and 5 bases had no gene match. This CDR3 is 14 amino acids long. This sample was included in a study of post-analysis software for immune sequencing data. About the study: Disease courses included relapsing-remitting, secondary progressive and progressive-relapsing multiple sclerosis.

General observations from the study: Roughly five TRBV segments, including TRBV5-6, TRBV5-1 and TRBV20-1, were more frequent in patients than controls. Controls had significantly higher normalized Chao1 diversity than multiple sclerosis patients.

Built from TCR beta cDNA, the libraries had unique molecular identifiers in them. TCRdb itself ran the PCR reads through MiXCR, one entry per CDR3 protein. The data contain approximately 570,000 distinct CDR3 sequences, about 40% of them seen just once; the ten biggest clones take up 1.5% to 2%. This receptor was taken from a girl between 5 and 17 years old with multiple sclerosis. The gene calls are TRBV12-3 or TRBV12-4 and TRBJ1-6; 10 bases fit TRBD1. Material: blood. This CDR3 is CASRQGARNSPLHF. In DNA, the CDR3 is TGTGCCAGCCGACAGGGGGCACGGAATTCACCCCTCCACTTT.